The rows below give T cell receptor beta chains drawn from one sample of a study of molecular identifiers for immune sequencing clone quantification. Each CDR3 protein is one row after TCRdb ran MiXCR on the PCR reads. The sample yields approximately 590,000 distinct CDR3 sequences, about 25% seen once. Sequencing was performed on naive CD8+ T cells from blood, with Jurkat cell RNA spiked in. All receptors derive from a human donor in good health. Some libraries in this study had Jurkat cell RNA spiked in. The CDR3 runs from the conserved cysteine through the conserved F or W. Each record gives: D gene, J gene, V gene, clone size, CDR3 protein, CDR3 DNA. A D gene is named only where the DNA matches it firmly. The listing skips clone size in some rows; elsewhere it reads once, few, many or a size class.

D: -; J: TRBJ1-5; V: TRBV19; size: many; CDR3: CASTLGSRGGQPQHF; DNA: TGTGCCAGTACCCTAGGATCCAGGGGAGGGCAGCCCCAGCATTTT
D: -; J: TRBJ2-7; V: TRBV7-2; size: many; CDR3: CASSPRLREQYF; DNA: TGTGCCAGCAGCCCCCGATTACGAGAGCAGTACTTC
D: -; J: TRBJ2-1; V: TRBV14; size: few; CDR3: CASSPRGFNEQFF; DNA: TGTGCCAGCAGCCCGCGAGGATTTAATGAGCAGTTCTTC
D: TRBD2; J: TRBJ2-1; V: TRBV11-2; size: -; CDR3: CGSSSTSVSGRSYNEQFF; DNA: TGTGGCAGCAGCTCAACCTCGGTTAGCGGGAGGTCCTACAATGAGCAGTTCTTC
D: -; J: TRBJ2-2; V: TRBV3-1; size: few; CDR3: CASSQDLVGRNTGELFF; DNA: TGTGCCAGCAGCCAAGATCTAGTCGGGAGGAACACCGGGGAGCTGTTTTTT
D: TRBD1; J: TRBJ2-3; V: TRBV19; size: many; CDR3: CASSEWLTGGFIDTQYF; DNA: TGTGCCAGTAGTGAGTGGTTGACAGGGGGATTCATCGATACGCAGTATTTT
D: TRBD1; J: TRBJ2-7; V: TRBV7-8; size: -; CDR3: CASSWGQINEQYF; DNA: TGTGCCAGCAGCTGGGGACAGATCAACGAGCAGTACTTC
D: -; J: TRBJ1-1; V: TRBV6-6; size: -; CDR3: CASSSQGVSTEAFF; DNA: TGTGCCAGCAGTAGTCAGGGCGTGAGCACTGAAGCTTTCTTT
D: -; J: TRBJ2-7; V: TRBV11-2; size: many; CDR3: CASSSPALTYEQYF; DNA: TGTGCCAGCAGCTCCCCTGCCCTTACCTACGAGCAGTACTTC
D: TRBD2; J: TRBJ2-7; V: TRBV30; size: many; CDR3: CAWSRGDPRPAYEQYF; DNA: TGTGCCTGGAGTCGGGGGGACCCAAGGCCCGCCTACGAGCAGTACTTC
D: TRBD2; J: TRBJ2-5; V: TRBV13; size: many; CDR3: CASSQGTSGLNQETQYF; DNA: TGTGCCAGCAGCCAAGGTACTAGCGGGTTGAACCAAGAGACCCAGTACTTC
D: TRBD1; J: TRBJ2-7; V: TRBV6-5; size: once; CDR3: CTSSPGQGGYEQYF; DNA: TGTACCAGCAGTCCAGGACAGGGGGGTTACGAGCAGTACTTC
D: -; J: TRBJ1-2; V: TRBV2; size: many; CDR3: CASSEAGYTANYGYTF; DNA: TGTGCCAGCAGTGAAGCGGGGTATACAGCTAACTATGGCTACACCTTC
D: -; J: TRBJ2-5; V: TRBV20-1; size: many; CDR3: CSARDSAGASQETQYF; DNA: TGCAGTGCTAGAGATTCGGCAGGGGCCTCCCAAGAGACCCAGTACTTC
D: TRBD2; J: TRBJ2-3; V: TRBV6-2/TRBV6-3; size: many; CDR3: CASSYPGGDTQYF; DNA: TGTGCCAGCAGTTACCCGGGAGGAGATACGCAGTATTTT
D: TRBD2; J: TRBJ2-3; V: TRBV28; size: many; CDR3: CATRLAGEADTQYF; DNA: TGTGCCACACGACTAGCGGGAGAGGCAGATACGCAGTATTTT
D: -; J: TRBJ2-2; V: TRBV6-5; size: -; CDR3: CAGSRGVTGELFF; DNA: TGTGCCGGCAGCAGGGGTGTTACCGGGGAGCTGTTTTTT
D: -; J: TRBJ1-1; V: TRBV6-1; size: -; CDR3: CASSEWVWAEAFF; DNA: TGTGCCAGCAGTGAGTGGGTTTGGGCTGAAGCTTTCTTT
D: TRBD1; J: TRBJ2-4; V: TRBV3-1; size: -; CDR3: CASSQDWQGDIQYF; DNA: TGTGCCAGCAGCCAAGATTGGCAGGGGGACATTCAGTACTTC
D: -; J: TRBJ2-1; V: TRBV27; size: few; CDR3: CAAKEGGRYNEQFF; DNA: TGTGCCGCCAAGGAGGGGGGGAGATACAATGAGCAGTTCTTC
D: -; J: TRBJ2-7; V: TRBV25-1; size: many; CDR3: CASSDLGYNEQYF; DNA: TGTGCCAGCAGTGACTTGGGTTACAACGAGCAGTACTTC
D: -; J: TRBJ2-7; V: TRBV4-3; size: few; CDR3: CASSQDLSTYYEQYF; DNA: TGCGCCAGCAGCCAAGACCTGTCGACCTACTACGAGCAGTACTTC
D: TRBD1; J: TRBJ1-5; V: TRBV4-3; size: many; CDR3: CASSQDRQGTQPQHF; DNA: TGCGCCAGCAGCCAAGATCGACAGGGGACTCAGCCCCAGCATTTT
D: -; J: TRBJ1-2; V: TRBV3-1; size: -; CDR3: CARRPVPGLGYGSTF; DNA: TGTGCCCGCCGCCCAGTGCCGGGCCTCGGCTATGGCTCCACCTTC
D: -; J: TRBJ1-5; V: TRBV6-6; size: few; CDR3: CASSYEGSSQPQHF; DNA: TGTGCCAGCAGTTATGAAGGGTCTAGTCAGCCCCAGCATTTT
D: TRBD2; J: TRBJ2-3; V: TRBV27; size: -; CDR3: CASGPQAGGWDTQYF; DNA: TGTGCCAGCGGCCCTCAGGCGGGAGGATGGGATACGCAGTATTTT
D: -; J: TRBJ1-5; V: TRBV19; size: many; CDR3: CASSIGRALNQPQHF; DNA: TGTGCCAGTAGTATTGGAAGGGCCCTCAATCAGCCCCAGCATTTT
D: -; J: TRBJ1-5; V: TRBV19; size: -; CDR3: CASSTGTRSNQRQHF; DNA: TGTGCCAGTAGTACAGGGACGCGGAGCAATCAGCGCCAGCATTTT
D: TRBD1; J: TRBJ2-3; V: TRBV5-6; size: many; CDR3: CASSQGQGVYDTDTQYF; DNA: TGTGCCAGCAGCCAGGGACAGGGGGTATATGATACAGATACGCAGTATTTT
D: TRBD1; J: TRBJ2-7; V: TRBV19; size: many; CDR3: CASSPGTGLPYEQYF; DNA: TGTGCCAGTAGTCCTGGGACAGGGCTGCCCTACGAGCAGTACTTC
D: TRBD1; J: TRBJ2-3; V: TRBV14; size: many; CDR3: CASSLHSLTGHLTDTQYF; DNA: TGTGCCAGCAGCCTTCATTCCTTGACAGGGCACCTCACAGATACGCAGTATTTT
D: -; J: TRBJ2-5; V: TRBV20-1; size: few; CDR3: CSARRQGFQETQYF; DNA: TGCAGTGCTAGAAGGCAGGGGTTCCAAGAGACCCAGTACTTC
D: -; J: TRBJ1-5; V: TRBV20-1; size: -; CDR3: CSARDEENPYSNQPQHF; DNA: TGCAGTGCTAGAGATGAGGAAAACCCTTATAGCAATCAGCCCCAGCATTTT
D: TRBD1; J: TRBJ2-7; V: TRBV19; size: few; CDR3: CASSTGQGYSYEQYF; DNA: TGTGCCAGTAGTACGGGACAGGGATACTCCTACGAGCAGTACTTC
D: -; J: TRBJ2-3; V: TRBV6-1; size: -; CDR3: CASSEGSGMDTQYF; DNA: TGTGCCAGCAGTGAGGGGTCCGGGATGGATACGCAGTATTTT
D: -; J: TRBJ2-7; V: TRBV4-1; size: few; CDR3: CASSQVVTGDTYEQYF; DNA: TGCGCCAGCAGCCAAGTAGTGACGGGGGACACGTACGAGCAGTACTTC
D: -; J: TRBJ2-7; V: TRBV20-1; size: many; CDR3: CSARMGLAYEQYF; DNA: TGCAGTGCTAGAATGGGTCTCGCGTACGAGCAGTACTTC
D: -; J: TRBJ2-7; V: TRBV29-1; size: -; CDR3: CSVWETQSSCEQYF; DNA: TGCAGCGTTTGGGAGACTCAGAGCTCCTGCGAGCAGTACTTC
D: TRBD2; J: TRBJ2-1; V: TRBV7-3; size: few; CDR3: CASSLSGLAGEVEQFF; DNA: TGTGCCAGCAGCTTATCAGGGCTAGCGGGAGAGGTTGAGCAGTTCTTC
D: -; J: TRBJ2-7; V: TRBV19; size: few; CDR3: CASSIGLVRTYEQYF; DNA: TGTGCCAGTAGTATTGGGCTAGTGAGAACCTACGAGCAGTACTTC
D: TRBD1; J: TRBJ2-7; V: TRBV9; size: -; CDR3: CASSAYSGTGGEQYF; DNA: TGTGCCAGCAGCGCCTATTCCGGGACAGGGGGCGAGCAGTACTTC
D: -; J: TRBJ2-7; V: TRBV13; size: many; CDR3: CASSPSSSGEQYF; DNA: TGTGCCAGCAGCCCTTCGTCGAGCGGGGAGCAGTACTTC
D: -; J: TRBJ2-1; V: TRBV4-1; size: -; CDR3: CASSLMTAYNEQFF; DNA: TGCGCCAGCAGCCTCATGACAGCTTACAATGAGCAGTTCTTC
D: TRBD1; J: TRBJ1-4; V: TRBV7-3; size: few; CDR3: CASSLTGQGARNEKLFF; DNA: TGTGCCAGCAGCTTAACCGGGCAGGGGGCGCGGAATGAAAAACTGTTTTTT
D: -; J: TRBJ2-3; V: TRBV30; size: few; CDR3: CAWSVLGPSTDTQYF; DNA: TGTGCCTGGAGTGTGCTCGGGCCCAGCACAGATACGCAGTATTTT
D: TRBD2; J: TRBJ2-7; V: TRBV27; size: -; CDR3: CARPIPGGYEPYF; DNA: TGTGCCCGCCCAATACCGGGAGGTTACGAGCCGTACTTC
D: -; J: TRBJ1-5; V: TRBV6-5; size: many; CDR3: CASSSRHGNQPQHF; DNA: TGTGCCAGCAGTTCACGACATGGCAATCAGCCCCAGCATTTT
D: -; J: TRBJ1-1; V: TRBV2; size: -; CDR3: CASSDGLGGPEAFF; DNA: TGTGCCAGCAGTGACGGCCTGGGGGGGCCCGAAGCTTTCTTT
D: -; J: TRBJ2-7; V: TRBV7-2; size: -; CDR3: CASSTPILAEQYF; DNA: TGTGCCAGCAGCACCCCGATCTTAGCCGAGCAGTACTTC
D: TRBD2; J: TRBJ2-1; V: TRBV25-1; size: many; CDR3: CASSEFRLAVDEQFF; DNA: TGTGCCAGCAGTGAATTTCGACTAGCGGTCGATGAGCAGTTCTTC
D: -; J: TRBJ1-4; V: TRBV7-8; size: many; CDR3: CASSLSFGVQLFF; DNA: TGTGCCAGCAGCTTAAGTTTTGGAGTTCAACTGTTTTTT
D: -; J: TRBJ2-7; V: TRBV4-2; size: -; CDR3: CASSQGVRLQYEQYF; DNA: TGTGCCAGCAGCCAAGGGGTCCGACTACAGTACGAGCAGTACTTC
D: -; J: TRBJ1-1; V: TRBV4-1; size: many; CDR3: CASSQAKGMNTEAFF; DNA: TGCGCCAGCAGCCAAGCCAAAGGCATGAACACTGAAGCTTTCTTT
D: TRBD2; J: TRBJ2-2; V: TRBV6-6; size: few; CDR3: CASSSTVLAGERNGELFF; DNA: TGTGCCAGCAGTTCGACGGTCCTAGCGGGAGAACGGAACGGGGAGCTGTTTTTT
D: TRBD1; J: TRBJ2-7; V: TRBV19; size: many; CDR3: CASSPPPRQGESYEQYF; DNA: TGTGCCAGTAGCCCGCCTCCTCGACAGGGGGAATCCTACGAGCAGTACTTC
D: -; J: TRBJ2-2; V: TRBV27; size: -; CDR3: CASSPSKGTGELFF; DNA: TGTGCCAGCAGTCCCTCAAAAGGAACCGGGGAGCTGTTTTTT
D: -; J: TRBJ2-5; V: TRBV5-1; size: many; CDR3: CASSMYQETQYF; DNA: TGCGCCAGCAGCATGTACCAAGAGACCCAGTACTTC
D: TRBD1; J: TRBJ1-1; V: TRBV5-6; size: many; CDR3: CASSWQPGQGRTEAFF; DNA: TGTGCCAGCAGCTGGCAACCGGGACAGGGAAGGACTGAAGCTTTCTTT